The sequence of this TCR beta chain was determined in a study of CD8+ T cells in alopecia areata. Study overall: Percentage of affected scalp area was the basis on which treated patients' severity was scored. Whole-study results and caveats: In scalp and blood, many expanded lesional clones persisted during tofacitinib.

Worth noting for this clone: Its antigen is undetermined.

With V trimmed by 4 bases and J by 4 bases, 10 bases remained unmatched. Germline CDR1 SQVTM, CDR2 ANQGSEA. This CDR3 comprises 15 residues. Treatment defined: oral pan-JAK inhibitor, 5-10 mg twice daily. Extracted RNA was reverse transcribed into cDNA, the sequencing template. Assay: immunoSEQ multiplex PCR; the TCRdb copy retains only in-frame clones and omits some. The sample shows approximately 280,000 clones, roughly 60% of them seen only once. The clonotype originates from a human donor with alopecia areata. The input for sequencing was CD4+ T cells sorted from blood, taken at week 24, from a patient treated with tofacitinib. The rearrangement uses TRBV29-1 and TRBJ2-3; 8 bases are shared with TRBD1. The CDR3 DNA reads TGCAGCGTTGTTCCAGGGGGCTCCGCATCAGATACGCAGTATTTT. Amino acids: CSVVPGGSASDTQYF.